Following are 15 T cell receptor beta chains from one sample sequenced in a study of T cell responses to AZD1222 COVID-19 vaccine. The method was immunoSEQ multiplex PCR; TCRdb's version includes in-frame clones alone and lacks a portion of them. The table lists 150,000 to 200,000 clones, 88% of them singletons. The sample here was peripheral blood, taken 28 days after the second AZD1222 dose. These receptor sequences come from an adult who received the AZD1222 COVID-19 vaccine.

This chain uses TRBV9 with TRBJ1-4; D gene ambiguous. Germline CDR1 reads SGDLS; CDR2 reads YYNGEE. V lost 4 bases and J 7 bases, leaving 14 bases between the germline ends. The CDR3 extends over 14 amino acids. CDR3 bases: TGTGCCAGCAGCTCCTCCGGGCTCCGTGAAAAACTGTTTTTT. It specifies CASSSSGLREKLFF.

J is TRBJ1-5 and V is TRBV6-5, with D uncertain. Germline CDR1 MNHEY, CDR2 SVGAGI. V lost 9 bases and J 4 bases, leaving 16 bases between the germline ends. The CDR3 runs 14 residues. CDR3 nucleotide sequence: TGTGCCAGTGATGGGATTCCCCGAAATCAGCCCCAGCATTTT. This translates into CASDGIPRNQPQHF.

This clone was seen only a few times. The chain is built from TRBV27 and TRBJ1-3; D is uncertain. The ends were cut back, 6 bases at V and 0 bases at J, with 6 bases in the middle. The CDR3 is 13 residues long. The germline gives CDR1 MNHEY, CDR2 SMNVEV (reference sequence). The CDR3 here is CASRGFSGNTIYF. The DNA for the CDR3 is TGTGCCAGCAGGGGGTTCTCTGGAAACACCATATATTTT.

This clone was seen a single time. This sequence joins TRBV5-1 and TRBJ1-3; D uncertain. Germline V lookup: CDR1 SGHRS, CDR2 YFSETQ. V was shortened by 1 base and J by 0 bases, with 8 bases between the two germline ends. The CDR3 spans 15 residues. CDR3: CASSLNGYSGNTIYF. CDR3 in DNA: TGCGCCAGCAGCTTGAACGGGTACTCTGGAAACACCATATATTTT.

This clone has just one count. The V call is TRBV25-1, the J call TRBJ1-1, with D possibly TRBD1 on 6 matching bases. Germline lookup yields CDR1 MGHDK and CDR2 SYGVNS. This CDR3 region has 13 residues. Trimming cost V 5 bases and J 2 bases, with 9 bases left between them. The chain's CDR3 is CASSLQGNTEAFF. In DNA form, the CDR3 reads TGTGCCAGCAGTCTACAGGGAAACACTGAAGCTTTCTTT.

This chain links TRBV12-3 or TRBV12-4 with TRBJ1-2; D is uncertain. Between the trimmed V and J ends, which lost 6 bases and 5 bases, there was a span of 13 bases. This CDR3 region has 13 residues. This chain's CDR3 is CASSPLEQYGYTF. The DNA of the CDR3 is TGTGCCAGCAGCCCTCTAGAACAATATGGCTACACCTTC.

The chain links TRBV9 to TRBJ1-3; D ambiguous. The germline V gene has CDR1 SGDLS and CDR2 YYNGEE. The CDR3 totals 14 residues. V was pared by 1 base and J by 3 bases, with 8 bases between. The CDR3 region is CASSVQPDGNTIYF. The CDR3 bases are TGTGCCAGCAGCGTACAGCCAGATGGAAACACCATATATTTT.

This clone was seen only once. The rearrangement uses TRBV5-4 and TRBJ1-1; 7 bases align to TRBD1. Germline lookup yields CDR1 SGHNT and CDR2 YYREEE (reference sequence). There are 15 residues in the CDR3. The trim removed 1 base at V and 1 base at J, leaving 4 bases unmatched. This CDR3 reads CASSLKGAKNTEAFF. The CDR3 nucleotides read TGTGCCAGCAGCTTGAAGGGGGCTAAGAACACTGAAGCTTTCTTT.

The chain is built from TRBV24-1 and TRBJ2-1; 9 bases match TRBD2. V dropped 3 bases and J dropped 10; count of bases not matched to a gene: 6. The CDR3 sequence is 14 residues long. CDR1 is KGHDR and CDR2 is SFDVKD in the germline V gene. CDR3 region: CATSDVAGGMEQFF. CDR3 bases: TGTGCCACCAGTGATGTTGCGGGGGGGATGGAGCAGTTCTTC.

The V and J genes are TRBV5-1 and TRBJ1-2; no definite D call. There are 12 residues in the CDR3. Per the germline V gene, CDR1 is SGHRS and CDR2 is YFSETQ. The V end was cut by 4 bases, the J end by 6 bases, with 10 bases between. CDR3 protein: CASSTTHDGYTF. CDR3 nucleotide sequence: TGCGCCAGCAGCACTACTCACGATGGCTACACCTTC.

J is TRBJ1-3 and V is TRBV7-9, with D possibly matching TRBD1 (5 bases). Trimming shortened V by 5 bases and J by 0 bases, and 17 bases separated the two germline ends. CDR3 length: 17 amino acids. Looked up from germline, CDR1 is SEHNR and CDR2 is FQNEAQ (reference sequence). For the CDR3, the DNA is TGTGCCAGCAGCCAAAAACTCCGGGACGGCTCTGGAAACACCATATATTTT. Its translation is CASSQKLRDGSGNTIYF.

The V gene is TRBV30, the J gene TRBJ2-7; no firm D call. V lost 2 bases, J lost 1 base, and 9 bases lay in between. Per germline, CDR1 GTSNPN and CDR2 SVGIG (reference sequence). The CDR3 has 13 amino acids. CDR3 sequence reads: CAWSSKNSYEQYF. DNA of the CDR3: TGTGCCTGGAGTAGTAAAAATTCCTACGAGCAGTACTTC.

The chain couples TRBV20-1 to TRBJ1-2, with D unresolved. CDR1 DFQATT and CDR2 SNEGSKA come from the germline V gene (reference sequence). The CDR3 is made up of 11 amino acids. The V end lost 4 bases, the J end lost 14 bases, and 17 bases lay between the germline ends. In nucleotides, the CDR3 is TGCAGTGCTACCGCGGGCCTCTCTTTTACCTTC. This sequence encodes CSATAGLSFTF.

The table lists this clone with a count of one. The chain joins TRBV12-3 or TRBV12-4 to TRBJ2-2, with D possibly matching TRBD2 (5 bases). Trimming stripped 10 bases from V and 6 bases from J, with 9 bases between. CDR3 length: 11 residues. CDR3 sequence: CATRRAGELFF. The CDR3, as DNA: TGTGCCACGCGGCGGGCCGGGGAGCTGTTTTTT.

V is TRBV28 and J is TRBJ2-7, with TRBD1 matching 7 bases. CDR1 MDHEN and CDR2 SYDVKM come from the germline V gene. The CDR3 is made up of 14 amino acids. V was pared by 6 bases and J by 6 bases, with 11 bases of the junction left unmatched. The CDR3 region has the DNA TGTGCCAGCAGACCCGGGACAGTGGGGCTCGAGCAGTACTTC. This gives the protein CASRPGTVGLEQYF.